These T cell receptor beta chains were read from a single sample in a study of T cell repertoires in cytomegalovirus infection. Using its own MiXCR run on the reads, TCRdb lists one record per CDR3 protein. This table holds hundreds of thousands of distinct CDR3 sequences, around 24% found once. The sample taken for sequencing was CD8+ T cells from PBMCs. The receptors shown here come from a human donor in good health (CMV status not recorded). Some clones in this sample may be carry-over from other donors' samples. The conserved cysteine and the conserved F or W are not part of the CDR3 here.

j_call v_call cdr3_aa
TRBJ1-1 TRBV11-2 ASRKYTMGATNTEAF
TRBJ2-2 TRBV7-6 ASSFPGLPGELF
TRBJ2-3 TRBV10-3 AIRTLDRAGDTQY
TRBJ2-1 TRBV4-1 ASSPGPPNEQF
TRBJ1-3 TRBV7-9 ASSSPEGTIY
TRBJ2-2 TRBV12-3/TRBV12-4 ASRPGRNTGELF
TRBJ1-2 TRBV20-1 SAAGQSFYGYT
TRBJ1-1 TRBV2 ARSTALENSEAF
TRBJ2-3 TRBV20-1 SASSTSGVLDTQY
TRBJ1-5 TRBV27 ASSLFGGPYQPQH
TRBJ1-1 TRBV11-2 ASSLGYRGLMNTEAF
TRBJ2-5 TRBV6-1 ASSEEVQGAIGQETQY
TRBJ1-1 TRBV6-5 ASTLYAGAEAF
TRBJ2-1 TRBV12-5 ASGRRDRGNEQF
TRBJ1-1 TRBV5-1 ASSLEGQPNTEAF
TRBJ2-3 TRBV12-3/TRBV12-4 ASSLSSPDTQY
TRBJ1-4 TRBV28 ASSLGTASNEKLF
TRBJ2-1 TRBV6-1 ASSEWRYNEQF
TRBJ2-7 TRBV6-6 ASRGGGLPLEQY
TRBJ2-3 TRBV7-9 ASSPSEASTDTQY
TRBJ2-2 TRBV29-1 SVESLEGTGELF
TRBJ2-3 TRBV28 ASSLQQSTDTQY
TRBJ2-1 TRBV7-9 ASSAVRGAAPQF
TRBJ2-7 TRBV27 ASSRDMAYEQY
TRBJ2-7 TRBV14 ASSQTVFYEQY
TRBJ1-5 TRBV7-8 ASSTAGTGFQPQH
TRBJ2-5 TRBV25-1 ASSAWGQETQY
TRBJ2-1 TRBV10-3 AISGPSGANYNEQF
TRBJ2-2 TRBV15 ATSRPGPSTGELF
TRBJ1-1 TRBV5-1 ASSRDSDTEAF
TRBJ2-1 TRBV6-1 ASRIGLSYNEQF
TRBJ1-4 TRBV20-1 SARDPLAKLF
TRBJ2-1 TRBV6-1 ASSFPSKGRGDHNEQF
TRBJ1-5 TRBV25-1 ASSEWGQPQH
TRBJ2-7 TRBV7-2 ASSIPLEGVVTYEQY
TRBJ2-4 TRBV9 ASSGPDRFHIQY
TRBJ2-3 TRBV7-9 ASSLALRQGHHSDTQY
TRBJ2-5 TRBV12-3/TRBV12-4 ASGRDSRMETQY
TRBJ1-1 TRBV29-1 SATGTRELAF
TRBJ2-2 TRBV6-2/TRBV6-3 ASSYSLAGSTGELF
TRBJ1-2 TRBV7-8 ASSPHYSPLPDSFYGYT
TRBJ2-2 TRBV28 ASSMPGNTGELF
TRBJ2-7 TRBV29-1 SVTRAYEQY
TRBJ1-1 TRBV9 ASSVVRSTEAF
TRBJ2-3 TRBV4-3 ASSQDRASQDTQY
TRBJ2-3 TRBV12-3/TRBV12-4 ASSPLGRTDTQY
TRBJ2-3 TRBV19 ASSPRTGLPDTQY
TRBJ2-1 TRBV6-4 ASSEDRYNEQF
TRBJ1-2 TRBV20-1 SATGGADYGYT
TRBJ1-1 TRBV7-8 ASSIGTGGGTEAF
TRBJ2-5 TRBV5-1 ASSLRQFQETQY
TRBJ1-1 TRBV10-3 AIAGGDRGGPEAF
TRBJ2-1 TRBV20-1 SAFGQGSYNEQF